What follows are 26 T cell receptor beta chains derived from one specimen sequenced in a study of cytomegalovirus exposure and HLA in healthy donors. Using immunoSEQ multiplex PCR, the repertoire was profiled, and TCRdb retains in-frame clones only, with some absent. Of 90,000 to 130,000 clones in the sample, over 85% are singletons; the top ten hold around 1.9%. The sequenced sample was PBMCs. The receptors were gathered from a woman younger than 35 in good health and CMV-seronegative.

The CDR3: CASSPEADGYTF. In DNA, the CDR3 is TGTGCCAGCAGCCCCGAAGCGGATGGCTACACCTTC. The chain combines TRBV11-2 with TRBJ1-2, with D unresolved. The V end was cut by 5 bases, the J end by 6 bases, with 10 bases between. Germline loops: CDR1 SGHAT, CDR2 FQNNGV. The CDR3 is 12 amino acids.

The V call is TRBV7-9, the J call TRBJ2-3, with D perhaps matching TRBD1 (5 bases). Trimming took off 6 bases at V and 3 bases at J, with 13 bases between the two ends. Germline CDR1 reads SEHNR; CDR2 reads FQNEAQ (reference sequence). CDR3 length: 14 amino acids. CDR3 in amino acids: CASSLNQGTDTQYF. CDR3 DNA sequence: TGTGCCAGCAGTTTAAATCAGGGAACAGATACGCAGTATTTT.

CDR3 protein: CSVGGYSHSYNEQFF. Written as DNA, the CDR3 is TGCAGCGTGGGGGGGTACAGCCACTCCTACAATGAGCAGTTCTTC. J is TRBJ2-1 and V is TRBV29-1, with 7 positions matching TRBD2. The CDR3 spans 15 residues. Looked up from germline, CDR1 is SQVTM and CDR2 is ANQGSEA. J lost 0 bases, V lost 6 bases, and 8 bases had no gene match.

The V call is TRBV4-3, the J call TRBJ1-5, with TRBD1 identical over 7 bases. Germline V gene sequence: CDR1 LGHNA, CDR2 YSLEER. V was clipped by 1 base and J by 7 bases; unmatched bases: 10. This CDR3 comprises 16 residues. CDR3 sequence reads: CASSQVVVQGSQPQHF. CDR3 DNA: TGCGCCAGCAGCCAAGTGGTAGTACAGGGGAGCCAGCCCCAGCATTTT.

This chain connects TRBV6-7 to TRBJ1-5; D gene ambiguous. TRBV6-7 counts as an open reading frame of uncertain function. This CDR3 region has 14 residues. The V and J ends lost 0 bases and 7 bases respectively, with 10 bases between them. The CDR3 protein is CASSYSARGQPQHF. Here the CDR3 DNA reads TGTGCCAGCAGTTACTCGGCCAGAGGGCAGCCCCAGCATTTT.

The chain couples TRBV2 to TRBJ2-3, with TRBD2 matching 12 bases. The germline CDR1 and CDR2 sequences are SNHLY and FYNNEI. This CDR3 contains 16 residues. J was trimmed by 5 bases and V by 1 base; bases with no gene match: 4. This CDR3 reads CASSEGTSGVEDTQYF. In DNA, the CDR3 is TGTGCCAGCAGTGAAGGGACTAGCGGGGTCGAAGATACGCAGTATTTT.

The chain carries TRBV4-3 and TRBJ1-1; D may be TRBD1 (6 bases). Trimming left V 0 bases short and J 1 base short, with 6 bases between. The CDR3 is 14 residues long. The germline CDR1 and CDR2 sequences are LGHNA and YSLEER. The CDR3 nucleotides are TGCGCCAGCAGCCAAGAGGACAGGAACACTGAAGCTTTCTTT. Amino acids: CASSQEDRNTEAFF.

The chain is built from TRBV9 and TRBJ2-3; unclear D gene. V dropped 3 bases and J dropped 2 bases, with 10 bases sitting between them. CDR1 and CDR2 from the germline V gene are SGDLS and YYNGEE. The CDR3 spans 14 residues. The CDR3 nucleotides are TGTGCCAGCAGCGCGAGGCAGACCACAGATACGCAGTATTTT. Its translation: CASSARQTTDTQYF.

The chain is built from TRBV18 and TRBJ2-5; a possible D gene is TRBD1 (6 bases). The CDR3 covers 15 residues. V lost 3 bases to trimming and J lost 2 bases, with 13 bases between them. CDR1 is KGHSH and CDR2 is LQKENI in the germline V gene. The CDR3 nucleotides read TGTGCCAGCTCACCCTACGGACAGAATCAAGAGACCCAGTACTTC. It encodes CASSPYGQNQETQYF.

The chain recombines TRBV2 with TRBJ1-4; TRBD1 matches 7 bases. Germline CDR1 reads SNHLY; CDR2 reads FYNNEI. There are 15 residues in the CDR3. V shed 6 bases and J 3 bases; nucleotides not matched to a gene: 7. The CDR3 region has the DNA TGTGCCAGCAGAAGAGCACAGGGGCCTAATGAAAAACTGTTTTTT. Its translation: CASRRAQGPNEKLFF.

The rearrangement uses TRBV6-5 and TRBJ1-1; TRBD1 matches 8 bases. The V gene end was trimmed by 4 bases and the J gene end by 1 base; junction bases not matched to a gene: 2. CDR1 MNHEY and CDR2 SVGAGI come from the germline V gene. This CDR3 has 14 amino acids. Written as DNA, the CDR3 is TGTGCCAGCAGTTCAGGACAGGGGAACACTGAAGCTTTCTTT. It specifies CASSSGQGNTEAFF.

V usage is TRBV28 and J usage is TRBJ1-5; weak D call: TRBD1 (5 bases). V shed 5 bases and J shed 0 bases, with 14 bases lying between them. The CDR3 length is 16 residues. The germline V gene has CDR1 MDHEN and CDR2 SYDVKM. This CDR3 is CASSPQGSRSNQPQHF. CDR3 DNA sequence: TGTGCCAGCAGTCCTCAGGGTAGCCGTAGCAATCAGCCCCAGCATTTT.

This clone was observed once. The V call is TRBV15, the J call TRBJ1-4, with 9 bases lining up with TRBD1. After removal of 11 bases from V and 3 bases from J, the junction contained 10 bases not matched to a gene. CDR3 length: 15 residues. Germline lookup yields CDR1 LNHNV and CDR2 YYDKDF (reference sequence). CDR3 in amino acids: CAAGDRVSPNEKLFF. The CDR3 nucleotides read TGTGCCGCAGGGGACAGGGTCTCCCCTAATGAAAAACTGTTTTTT.

CDR3 sequence (DNA): TGCGCCAGCAGCAGGGACTACCTTAGCACAGATACGCAGTATTTT. This sequence encodes CASSRDYLSTDTQYF. The chain combines TRBV5-1 with TRBJ2-3; 7 bases match TRBD2. CDR3 length: 15 residues. The junction had 5 bases not matched to a gene; V was cut back by 4 bases and J by 0 bases. CDR1 and CDR2 (germline): SGHRS, YFSETQ.

This clone was counted a few times. The rearrangement joins TRBV11-2 to TRBJ2-2, with 9 bases lining up with TRBD1. Unmatched junction bases numbered 7, after V lost 6 bases and J lost 8 bases. There are 14 residues in the CDR3. CDR1 SGHAT and CDR2 FQNNGV come from the germline V gene. CDR3 sequence (DNA): TGTGCCAGCAGGAGGACAGGGGAATTGGGGGAGCTGTTTTTT. It translates to CASRRTGELGELFF.

The rearrangement joins TRBV5-1 to TRBJ2-2; 8 bases map to TRBD2. CDR3 length: 15 residues. Germline V CDR1 and CDR2: SGHRS, YFSETQ. V lost 6 bases to trimming and J lost 6 bases; unmatched junction nucleotides: 10. CDR3: CASNIGAGGPGELFF. CDR3 in DNA: TGCGCCAGCAACATCGGGGCGGGGGGCCCCGGGGAGCTGTTTTTT.

This clone was observed a single time. V usage is TRBV11-2 and J usage is TRBJ2-5, with D perhaps TRBD2 (7 bases). V shed 3 bases and J shed 4 bases, with 15 bases lying between them. Germline V gene data show CDR1 as SGHAT and CDR2 as FQNNGV. The CDR3 extends over 15 amino acids. The DNA of the CDR3 is TGTGCCAGCAGCTTCACGGCGGGGGCGAGAGAGACCCAGTACTTC. Translating it yields CASSFTAGARETQYF.

The chain has TRBV11-3 and TRBJ1-4; 9 nucleotides match TRBD1. Trimming removed 5 bases from V and 4 bases from J; junction bases left unmatched: 5. CDR1 and CDR2 (germline): SGHNT, YENEEA. There are 15 residues in the CDR3. The CDR3 DNA sequence: TGTGCCAGCAGCCCCGGGACAGGGCGTAATGAAAAACTGTTTTTT. Protein product: CASSPGTGRNEKLFF.

The chain uses TRBV27 and TRBJ2-3, with TRBD2 matching over 7 bases. After removal of 5 bases from V and 0 bases from J, the junction contained 14 bases not matched to a gene. The CDR3 runs 18 residues. The germline V gene has CDR1 MNHEY and CDR2 SMNVEV (reference sequence). CDR3 coding DNA: TGTGCCAGCAGTCCCCCTTGGCTAGCGGAAAAAAGCACAGATACGCAGTATTTT. Translated, it gives CASSPPWLAEKSTDTQYF.

The chain joins TRBV7-2 to TRBJ1-2; a possible D gene is TRBD1 (5 bases). The CDR3 covers 15 residues. Trimming pared 0 bases from V and 4 bases from J, leaving 12 bases between. Germline V CDR1 and CDR2: SGHTA, FQGNSA. The CDR3 spells CASSLALGVGYGYTF. CDR3 sequence (DNA): TGTGCCAGCAGCTTAGCGCTAGGGGTTGGCTATGGCTACACCTTC.

The chain combines TRBV7-9 with TRBJ1-1, with 10 nucleotides matching TRBD1. With V trimmed by 5 bases and J by 0 bases, 3 bases remained unmatched. CDR1 and CDR2 (germline): SEHNR, FQNEAQ (reference sequence). The CDR3 covers 15 residues. Here the CDR3 DNA reads TGTGCCAGCAGCCTGGGACAGGGGATGAACACTGAAGCTTTCTTT. Its protein is CASSLGQGMNTEAFF.

This chain links TRBV4-3 with TRBJ2-5, with D possibly TRBD1 on 5 matching bases. V lost 1 base and J lost 5, with 14 bases in between. CDR3 length equals 15 residues. Germline V gene lookup returns CDR1 LGHNA and CDR2 YSLEER. The CDR3 nucleotides read TGCGCCAGCAGCCAAGCCTTCAGGGAAGAGGAGACCCAGTACTTC. This sequence encodes CASSQAFREEETQYF.

This clone has more than one count but fewer than ten. This rearrangement joins TRBV4-3 to TRBJ2-7, with TRBD2 as a possible D gene (6 bases). CDR1 is LGHNA, CDR2 YSLEER, per germline. V was clipped by 0 bases and J by 4 bases, with 10 bases between them. This CDR3 is built from 14 residues. CDR3 coding DNA: TGCGCCAGCAGCCAAGAGCGGGCGGGGTACGAGCAGTACTTC. Its translation is CASSQERAGYEQYF.

This rearrangement joins TRBV28 to TRBJ1-4; 8 nucleotides align to TRBD1. Germline CDR1 and CDR2: MDHEN and SYDVKM. CDR3 size: 15 residues. The ends lost 3 bases at V and 4 bases at J; junction bases unmatched: 4. The CDR3 bases are TGTGCCAGCAGTTTTGGGGACAGGATTAATGAAAAACTGTTTTTT. This codes for CASSFGDRINEKLFF.

This chain uses TRBV28 with TRBJ2-2, with 7 bases lining up with TRBD1. CDR3 length equals 15 residues. Germline CDR1 and CDR2: MDHEN and SYDVKM. V shed 2 bases, J shed 0 bases, and the junction held 0 bases outside the gene matches. The CDR3 is CASSLGTANTGELFF. CDR3 nucleotides: TGTGCCAGCAGTTTAGGGACAGCGAACACCGGGGAGCTGTTTTTT. Together with reference TRBV28 and TRBJ2-2, the CDR3 gives the full variable domain: DVKVTQSSRYLVKRTGEKVFLECVQDMDHENMFWYRQDPGLGLRLIYFSYDVKMKEKGDIPEGYSVSREKKERFSLILESASTNQTSMYLCASSLGTANTGELFFGEGSRLTVL.

The chain couples TRBV28 to TRBJ1-2, with 8 bases identical to TRBD1. This CDR3 contains 14 residues. Per germline, CDR1 MDHEN and CDR2 SYDVKM. The ends lost 5 bases at V and 4 bases at J; junction bases unmatched: 6. CDR3 loop: CASSRTGRFYGYTF. The DNA for the CDR3 is TGTGCCAGCAGTCGGACAGGGCGGTTCTATGGCTACACCTTC.